This T cell receptor (beta chain) was identified in a study of T cell responses to AZD1222 COVID-19 vaccine. Comment on this clone: Its antigen is currently unknown. The identical CDR3 is also encoded by other nucleotide sequences in the sample.

Regarding the study as a whole: A mostly white British donor set with more females was recruited, and clonal diversity was possibly underestimated.

The CDR3 totals 12 residues. Trimming left V 3 bases short and J 2 bases short, with 5 bases between. In germline, CDR1 is MDHEN, CDR2 SYDVKM. Generated by immunoSEQ multiplex PCR, the TCRdb table keeps only in-frame clones and is missing some. The sample lists about 110,000 clones; approximately 91% were seen once. The chain has TRBV28 and TRBJ2-7, with D hard to call. Sequenced material: peripheral blood, taken on day 0 of MenACWY control vaccination. This clonotype was sampled from an adult in good health. DNA of the CDR3: TGTGCCAGCAGTTTGGGAACCTACGAGCAGTACTTC. Its protein is CASSLGTYEQYF.